This T cell receptor (beta chain) is from a study of shared clonotypes between healthy human individuals. The method was immunoSEQ multiplex PCR; TCRdb's version includes in-frame clones alone and lacks a portion of them. The table lists about 1 million clones, around 76% of them singletons. This CDR3 is 12 amino acids long. Trimming stripped 4 bases from V and 5 bases from J, with 8 bases between. Looked up from germline, CDR1 is MNHNS and CDR2 is SASEGT. The TCR sequence derives from a man between 18 and 35 years old in good health. The source material was memory CD4+ T cells sorted from blood. The sample's subset: CD45RA-negative fraction. This rearrangement joins TRBV6-1 to TRBJ1-2; D uncertain. This CDR3 is CASSVRIYGYTF. CDR3 DNA: TGTGCCAGCAGTGTAAGGATTTATGGCTACACCTTC.